A single sample is the source of the 18 T cell receptor beta chains below, sequenced in a study of cytomegalovirus exposure and HLA in healthy donors. The PCR ran on 60 Vbeta and 13 Jbeta primers. The protocol was immunoSEQ multiplex PCR, while the TCRdb copy is restricted to in-frame clones and leaves out a portion. The repertoire holds about 140,000 clones, more than 70% seen once, with about 4.4% in the top ten. Sequenced sample: PBMCs. These receptors all stem from a man between 45 and 60 years old in good health and CMV-seropositive.

This rearrangement joins TRBV20-1 to TRBJ2-5, with D possibly being TRBD2 (5 bases). Trimming shortened V by 3 bases and J by 5 bases, and 7 bases separated the two germline ends. This CDR3 has 11 residues. Germline V CDR1 and CDR2: DFQATT, SNEGSKA (reference sequence). The DNA of the CDR3 is TGCAGTGCTAGCGGGGAGGAGACCCAGTACTTC. It is translated as CSASGEETQYF.

The chain employs TRBV2 and TRBJ1-2; D unresolved. The CDR3 totals 12 residues. The germline V gene has CDR1 SNHLY and CDR2 FYNNEI. Trimming left V 1 base short and J 4 bases short, with 4 bases between. The CDR3 DNA sequence: TGTGCCAGCAGTGAAGGGAGCTATGGCTACACCTTC. This gives the protein CASSEGSYGYTF. The full variable domain, in which reference TRBV2 and TRBJ1-2 provide the parts outside the CDR3, is EPEVTQTPSHQVTQMGQEVILRCVPISNHLYFYWYRQILGQKVEFLVSFYNNEISEKSEIFDDQFSVERPDGSNFTLKIRSTKLEDSAMYFCASSEGSYGYTFGSGTRLTVV.

The chain combines TRBV18 with TRBJ1-4; possibly TRBD1 for D (6 bases). The germline V and J ends were trimmed by 6 bases and 12 bases, with 26 bases remaining between them. The CDR3 length is 16 residues. The germline gives CDR1 KGHSH, CDR2 LQKENI. The DNA for the CDR3 is TGTGCCAGCTCCCCCGGGTTCCGGGGGGCGCGTGTTGAACTGTTTTTT. The encoded protein is CASSPGFRGARVELFF.

The rearrangement uses TRBV2 and TRBJ1-4, with D unresolved. The CDR3 has 14 residues. From germline, CDR1 is SNHLY and CDR2 FYNNEI. The V gene lost 4 bases and the J gene lost 0 bases, with 6 bases spanning the gap. CDR3 sequence (DNA): TGTGCCAGCAGTGTAGAGGCAACTAATGAAAAACTGTTTTTT. Translated: CASSVEATNEKLFF.

This clone was seen ten or more times. The chain combines TRBV6-5 with TRBJ1-1, with D maybe TRBD1 (5 bases). CDR1 and CDR2 (germline): MNHEY, SVGAGI. Trimming left V 6 bases short and J 4 bases short, with 15 bases between. This CDR3 comprises 14 residues. The CDR3 reads CASRTGRTSTEAFF. The CDR3 DNA sequence: TGTGCCAGCAGAACAGGACGGACGAGCACTGAAGCTTTCTTT.

The J gene is TRBJ1-1, the V gene TRBV6-6; D call uncertain. Trimming removed 4 bases at V and 3 bases at J, with 6 bases between. CDR1 and CDR2 from the germline V gene are MNHNY and SVGAGI (reference sequence). The CDR3 runs to 12 residues. CDR3 sequence reads: CASSWEDTEAFF. In DNA form, the CDR3 reads TGTGCCAGCAGTTGGGAGGACACTGAAGCTTTCTTT.

V gene TRBV7-2 combines with J gene TRBJ2-5; 7 bases line up with TRBD1. The CDR3 extends over 14 amino acids. J gave up 4 bases and V 6 bases, and 8 bases lay outside the gene matches. The germline CDR1 and CDR2 sequences are SGHTA and FQGNSA. CDR3 residues: CASRSTGIRETQYF. DNA for the CDR3: TGTGCCAGCAGGTCGACAGGGATTCGAGAGACCCAGTACTTC.

This chain uses TRBV6-1 with TRBJ1-1; no reliable D call. The V gene's germline CDR1 is MNHNS and CDR2 SASEGT. The CDR3 sequence is 11 residues long. V shed 6 bases and J shed 7 bases, with 9 bases lying between them. The CDR3 protein is CASSGVGEAFF. The DNA for the CDR3 is TGTGCCAGCAGCGGAGTTGGTGAAGCTTTCTTT.

V is TRBV6-5 and J is TRBJ2-1, with 7 bases identical to TRBD2. Germline assignment: CDR1 MNHEY and CDR2 SVGAGI. The CDR3 runs to 11 residues. Trimming at V came to 6 bases and at J to 9 bases, leaving 2 bases not matched to a gene. The DNA of the CDR3 is TGTGCCAGCAGGTCTAGCGGTGAGCAGTTCTTC. Translation: CASRSSGEQFF.

The chain has TRBV7-9 and TRBJ1-1; TRBD1 might be the D (5 bases). The CDR3 totals 19 residues. Trimming pared 5 bases from V and 3 bases from J, leaving 28 bases between. CDR1 SEHNR and CDR2 FQNEAQ come from the germline V gene (reference sequence). CDR3 in amino acids: CASSPVASYFRDVDTEAFF. Here the CDR3 DNA reads TGTGCCAGCAGCCCAGTGGCCTCTTATTTCAGGGATGTGGACACTGAAGCTTTCTTT.

This clone was recorded only once. This chain joins TRBV4-1 and TRBJ2-7; the D gene is possibly TRBD2 (6 bases). The V gene lost 3 bases and the J gene lost 3 bases, with 12 bases spanning the gap. Germline-derived CDR1 and CDR2 are MGHRA and YSYEKL. This CDR3 is 14 amino acids long. CDR3 nucleotides: TGCGCCAGCAGCCAGCCGGGAGTACGCTACGAGCAGTACTTC. It codes for CASSQPGVRYEQYF.

The chain joins TRBV28 to TRBJ2-7; D unclear. Germline V gene data show CDR1 as MDHEN and CDR2 as SYDVKM. With 5 bases removed from V and 0 bases from J, the gap between germline ends came to 5 bases. The CDR3 spans 12 residues. The chain's CDR3 is CASSPYSYEQYF. The CDR3 nucleotides are TGTGCCAGCAGTCCTTACTCCTACGAGCAGTACTTC.

This clone was counted between two and nine times. The chain employs TRBV4-1 and TRBJ2-3, with 9 nucleotides matching TRBD2. Looked up from germline, CDR1 is MGHRA and CDR2 is YSYEKL. V gave up 4 bases and J gave up 4 bases; unmatched junction bases: 12. The CDR3 is 17 amino acids. This CDR3 is CASSRSSGLAVPDTQYF. The CDR3 DNA is TGCGCCAGCAGCCGCAGCTCGGGACTAGCTGTCCCAGATACGCAGTATTTT.

This chain uses TRBV12-5 with TRBJ2-1; 8 bases match TRBD2. The CDR3 loop spans 17 amino acids. Germline values: CDR1 LGHNT, CDR2 FRNRAP. The junction had 13 bases not matched to a gene; V was cut back by 6 bases and J by 3 bases. CDR3 protein: CASGSSLGAGGYNEQFF. The CDR3 coding sequence is TGTGCTAGTGGCTCCTCGTTAGGGGCGGGAGGCTACAATGAGCAGTTCTTC.

This chain links TRBV27 with TRBJ2-6, with D possibly TRBD2 on 6 matching bases. The CDR3 spans 21 residues. V lost 4 bases, J lost 0 bases, and 25 bases lay in between. Germline-derived CDR1 and CDR2 are MNHEY and SMNVEV (reference sequence). CDR3 bases: TGTGCCAGCAGTTCAAAACTCGGGGCAGTCGGGGGTGGCTCTGGGGCCAACGTCCTGACTTTC. It yields the protein CASSSKLGAVGGGSGANVLTF.

In this sample, this clone turned up a few times. The V gene is TRBV7-9, the J gene TRBJ1-1, with D possibly TRBD1 on 6 matching bases. Germline V CDR1 and CDR2: SEHNR, FQNEAQ (reference sequence). Trimming shortened V by 2 bases and J by 8 bases, and 12 bases separated the two germline ends. The length of the CDR3 is 13 residues. The CDR3: CASSLTAQGEAFF. Written as DNA, the CDR3 is TGTGCCAGCAGCTTAACCGCCCAGGGGGAAGCTTTCTTT.

This clone was picked up one time. This chain links TRBV4-1 with TRBJ1-1; maybe TRBD1 (6 bases). V was clipped by 0 bases and J by 4 bases, with 12 bases between them. Germline V gene lookup returns CDR1 MGHRA and CDR2 YSYEKL. CDR3 length: 15 amino acids. This CDR3 reads CASSQEQGMGTEAFF. The CDR3 DNA is TGCGCCAGCAGCCAAGAACAGGGAATGGGCACTGAAGCTTTCTTT.

This chain joins TRBV5-4 and TRBJ2-3; tentatively, D is TRBD1 (6 bases). V lost 0 bases and J 1 base, leaving 6 bases between the germline ends. Germline loops: CDR1 SGHNT, CDR2 YYREEE (reference sequence). The CDR3 is made up of 14 amino acids. CDR3 in amino acids: CASSLEGGTDTQYF. The DNA for the CDR3 is TGTGCCAGCAGCTTGGAGGGGGGCACAGATACGCAGTATTTT.